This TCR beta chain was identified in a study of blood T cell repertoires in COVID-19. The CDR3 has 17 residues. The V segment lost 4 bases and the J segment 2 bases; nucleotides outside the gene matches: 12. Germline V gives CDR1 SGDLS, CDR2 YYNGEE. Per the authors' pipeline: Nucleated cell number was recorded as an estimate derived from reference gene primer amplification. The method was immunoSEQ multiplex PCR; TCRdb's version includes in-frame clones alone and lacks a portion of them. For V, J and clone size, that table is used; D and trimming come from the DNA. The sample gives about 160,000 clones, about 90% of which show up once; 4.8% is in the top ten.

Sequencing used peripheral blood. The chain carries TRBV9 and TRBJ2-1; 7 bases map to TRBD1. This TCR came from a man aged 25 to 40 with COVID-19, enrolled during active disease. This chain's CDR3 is CASSSTLGGAAYNEQFF. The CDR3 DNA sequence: TGTGCCAGCAGCTCTACGTTAGGGGGCGCCGCCTACAATGAGCAGTTCTTC.